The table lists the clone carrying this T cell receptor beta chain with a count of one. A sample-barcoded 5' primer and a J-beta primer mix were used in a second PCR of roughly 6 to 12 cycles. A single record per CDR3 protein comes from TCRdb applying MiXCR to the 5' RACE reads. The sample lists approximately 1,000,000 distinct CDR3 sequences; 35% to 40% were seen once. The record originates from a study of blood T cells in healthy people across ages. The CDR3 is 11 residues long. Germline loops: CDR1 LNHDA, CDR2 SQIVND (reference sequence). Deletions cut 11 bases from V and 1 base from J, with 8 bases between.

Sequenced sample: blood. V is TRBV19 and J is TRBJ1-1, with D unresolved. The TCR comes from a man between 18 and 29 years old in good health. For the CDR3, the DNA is TGTGCCGCTAAAACGAACACTGAAGCTTTCTTT. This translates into CAAKTNTEAFF.